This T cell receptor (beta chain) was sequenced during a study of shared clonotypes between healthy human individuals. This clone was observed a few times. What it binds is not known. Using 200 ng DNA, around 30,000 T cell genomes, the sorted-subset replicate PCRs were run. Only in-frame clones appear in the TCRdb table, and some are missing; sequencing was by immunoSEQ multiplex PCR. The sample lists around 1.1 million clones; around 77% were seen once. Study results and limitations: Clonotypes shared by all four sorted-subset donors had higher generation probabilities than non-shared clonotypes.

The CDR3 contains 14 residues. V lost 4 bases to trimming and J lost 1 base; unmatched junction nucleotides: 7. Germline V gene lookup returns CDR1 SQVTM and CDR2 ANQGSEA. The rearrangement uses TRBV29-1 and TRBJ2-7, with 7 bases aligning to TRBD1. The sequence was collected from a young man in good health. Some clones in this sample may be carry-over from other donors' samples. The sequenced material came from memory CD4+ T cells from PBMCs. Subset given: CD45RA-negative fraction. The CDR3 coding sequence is TGCAGCGTTGTTCTGACAGGGTCATCCTACGAGCAGTACTTC. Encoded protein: CSVVLTGSSYEQYF.